This T cell receptor (beta chain) stems from a study of T-cell memory formation after mild COVID-19. This clonotype was counted only a few times. TCRdb re-called the 5' RACE reads with MiXCR, one entry per CDR3 protein. The sample records a few hundred thousand distinct CDR3 sequences, approximately 9% being singletons. This sequence originates from a man younger than 30 who had mild COVID-19 (a few samples of this study predate the infection). Cell type and time point are not known. Material for sequencing was PBMCs or a T cell subset sorted from them (not recorded which).

CDR3: CASSFTGDPRAEQYF. The CDR3 DNA sequence: TGTGCCAGCAGTTTCACCGGGGACCCCCGGGCCGAGCAGTACTTC. The chain recombines TRBV12-3 or TRBV12-4 with TRBJ2-7; D is possibly TRBD1 or TRBD2 (5 bases each). This CDR3 has 15 residues. With 3 bases removed from V and 6 bases from J, the gap between germline ends came to 18 bases.